This entry features one T cell receptor beta chain sequence. This entry is derived from a study of blood T cell repertoires in COVID-19. Across the whole study: Samples representing acute and convalescent COVID-19 were sourced from the United States, Italy and Spain. From T cells, B-cell-depleted T cells, or PBMCs came the material, which was cDNA or gDNA.

Original data processing: Reference gene primer amplification gave estimated nucleated cell counts. Produced via immunoSEQ multiplex PCR; TCRdb's table is partial and in-frame only. That table furnishes V, J and clone size, whereas the DNA furnished D and trimming. Among approximately 190,000 clones, under 90% were seen once, and the ten largest hold about 7%. The trim removed 3 bases at V and 6 bases at J, leaving 4 bases unmatched. CDR3 size: 13 residues. Germline V lookup: CDR1 GTSNPN, CDR2 SVGIG (reference sequence). The rearrangement uses TRBV30 and TRBJ1-5; TRBD1 aligns across 8 bases. Input material: peripheral blood. This receptor was obtained from a man aged 55 to 69 with acute or convalescent COVID-19. This CDR3 is CAWRAQGAQPQHF. Written as DNA, the CDR3 is TGTGCCTGGAGGGCTCAGGGGGCTCAGCCCCAGCATTTT.